The following is a T cell receptor beta chain sequence with its context. Its antigen remains unknown. The junction and the germline gene differ at one end; a read error may be behind it. The investigators made TCR beta cDNA from roughly 0.45 ug total RNA, using a constant-region primer. Libraries of TCR beta came from three nested multiplex PCR rounds with slightly modified ARM-PCR. TCRdb ran MiXCR on the multiplex PCR reads and lists one entry per CDR3 protein. Of about 350,000 distinct CDR3 sequences in the sample, less than 70% were seen once. The data originate from a study of tumor-infiltrating lymphocytes in primary liver carcinoma. Overall study context: The patient group consisted of men and women aged 30 to 69 years. Stage T1-T3 N0M0 and a size of about 4 to 11 cm characterized the tumors.

For blood RNA, unsorted whole blood served as the source, and germline DNA was extracted too. Whole-study findings and limits: A significantly higher top-250-clone fraction was recorded for tumors than for blood (p = 0.039).

This TCR came from a man aged 40-49 years with primary liver carcinoma and hepatitis B virus infection. The source material was peripheral blood.

This CDR3 reads CASSSRPLTYEQYF. The CDR3 DNA is TGTGCCAGCAGCTCTCGACCTTTAACCTACGAACAGTACTTC. The chain is built from TRBV11-2 and TRBJ2-7; no clear D gene. The CDR3 has 14 amino acids. Germline V gene sequence: CDR1 SGHAT, CDR2 FQNNGV.